These 5 T cell receptor beta chains share one sample of origin, sequenced in a study of blood T cell repertoires in COVID-19 (dated by TCRdb to 2018 to 2021). Libraries were made using the immunoSEQ multiplex PCR assay. Not all clones reach the TCRdb copy of this immuneACCESS table, which keeps in-frame sequences only. Checked studies attribute under half of the gap to unresolved V genes and leave the rest unexplained. In this sample the table shows tens of thousands of clones, around 87% of which occur a single time. The ten largest clonotypes hold 4% to 5.5% of the sample. The sequencing input was peripheral blood. The receptors come from a man aged 50 to 59 with active COVID-19.

This chain uses TRBV11-3 with TRBJ1-5, with D possibly being TRBD1 (5 bases). From germline, CDR1 is SGHNT and CDR2 YENEEA. The V gene lost 6 bases and the J gene lost 3 bases, with 9 bases spanning the gap. This CDR3 region has 13 residues. Here the CDR3 DNA reads TGTGCCAGCAGTCAGGGTTACAATCAGCCCCAGCATTTT. Translated: CASSQGYNQPQHF.

This sequence joins TRBV6-6 and TRBJ2-1; TRBD2 agrees at 7 bases. V was pared by 6 bases and J by 4 bases, with 9 bases of the junction left unmatched. The CDR3 sequence is 15 residues long. From germline, CDR1 is MNHNY and CDR2 SVGAGI (reference sequence). The CDR3 loop reads CASSYVAGDYNEQFF. For the CDR3, the DNA is TGTGCCAGCAGCTACGTCGCGGGAGATTACAATGAGCAGTTCTTC.

This sequence joins TRBV9 and TRBJ2-4, with a possible D match to TRBD1 (5 bases). Germline V lookup: CDR1 SGDLS, CDR2 YYNGEE. This CDR3 has 17 residues. V lost 0 bases and J 1 base, leaving 14 bases between the germline ends. CDR3 DNA sequence: TGTGCCAGCAGCGTAGGGGGATCATCAGGGGCCAAAAACATTCAGTACTTC. Translated, it gives CASSVGGSSGAKNIQYF.

The V gene is TRBV5-4, the J gene TRBJ2-7, with TRBD2 matching 7 bases. CDR1 SGHNT and CDR2 YYREEE come from the germline V gene (reference sequence). The CDR3 runs 14 residues. Trimming removed 3 bases from V and 0 bases from J; junction bases left unmatched: 3. This CDR3 reads CASSSGLVSYEQYF. The CDR3 nucleotides are TGTGCCAGCAGCTCTGGACTAGTCTCCTACGAGCAGTACTTC. Supplemented by reference TRBV5-4 and TRBJ2-7, the full variable domain reads ETGVTQSPTHLIKTRGQQVTLRCSSQSGHNTVSWYQQALGQGPQFIFQYYREEENGRGNFPPRFSGLQFPNYSSELNVNALELDDSALYLCASSSGLVSYEQYFGPGTRLTVT.

This clone was counted only a few times. This chain connects TRBV27 to TRBJ2-7; 8 nucleotides match TRBD1. CDR3 length: 13 residues. The V and J ends lost 5 bases and 3 bases, in that order; junction bases with no gene match: 3. Germline V gene lookup returns CDR1 MNHEY and CDR2 SMNVEV (reference sequence). In DNA form, the CDR3 reads TGTGCCAGCAGTCGGACAGGGAACTACGAGCAGTACTTC. The encoded protein is CASSRTGNYEQYF.